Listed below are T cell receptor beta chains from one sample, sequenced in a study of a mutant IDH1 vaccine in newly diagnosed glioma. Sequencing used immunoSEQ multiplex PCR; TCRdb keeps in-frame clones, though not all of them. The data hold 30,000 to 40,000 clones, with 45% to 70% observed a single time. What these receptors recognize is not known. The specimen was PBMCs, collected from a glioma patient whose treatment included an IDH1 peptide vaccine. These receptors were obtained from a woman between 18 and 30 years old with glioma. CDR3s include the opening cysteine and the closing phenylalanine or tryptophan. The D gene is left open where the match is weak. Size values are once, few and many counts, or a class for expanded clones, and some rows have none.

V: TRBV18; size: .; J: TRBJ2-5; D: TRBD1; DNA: TGTGCCAGCTCACCAAGACAGGGTGTGGAGACCCAGTACTTC; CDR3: CASSPRQGVETQYF
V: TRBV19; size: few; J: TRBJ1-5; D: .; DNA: TGTGCCAGTAGTATAGCCAGAAGTGGCGATCAGCCCCAGCATTTT; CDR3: CASSIARSGDQPQHF
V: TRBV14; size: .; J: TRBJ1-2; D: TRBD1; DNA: TGTGCCAGCAGCTATCTGGACAGGGTGGACTATGGCTACACCTTC; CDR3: CASSYLDRVDYGYTF
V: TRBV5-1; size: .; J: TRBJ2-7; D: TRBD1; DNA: TGCGCCAGCAGCTTGGAAGGGACAGGGATCCACGAGCAGTACTTC; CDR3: CASSLEGTGIHEQYF
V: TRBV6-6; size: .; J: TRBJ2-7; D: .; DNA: TGTGCCAGCAGTTCAGCAGGCGAGCAGTACTTC; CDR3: CASSSAGEQYF
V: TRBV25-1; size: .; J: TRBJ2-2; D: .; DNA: TGTGCCAGCAGTGATCTGGCGAACACCGGGGAGCTGTTTTTT; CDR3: CASSDLANTGELFF
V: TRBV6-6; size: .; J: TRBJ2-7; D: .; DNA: TGTGCCAGCAGTTTACAGGCTCCCTCCTACGAGCAGTACTTC; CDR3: CASSLQAPSYEQYF
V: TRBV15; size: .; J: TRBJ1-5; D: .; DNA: TGTGCCACCAGCAGAGATAGAGGTAGCAATCAGCCCCAGCATTTT; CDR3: CATSRDRGSNQPQHF
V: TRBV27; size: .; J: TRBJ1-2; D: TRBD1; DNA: TGTGCCAGCAGTTTAGGAACAGGGGAGGGCTACACCTTC; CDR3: CASSLGTGEGYTF
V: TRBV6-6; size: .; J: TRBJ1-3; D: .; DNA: TGTGCCAGCAGCCTACAACAGGGAACTGAATACACCATATATTTT; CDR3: CASSLQQGTEYTIYF
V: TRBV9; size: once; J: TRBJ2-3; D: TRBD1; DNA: TGTGCCAGCAGCGTATTACAGGGGGCGGCAGATACGCAGTATTTT; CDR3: CASSVLQGAADTQYF
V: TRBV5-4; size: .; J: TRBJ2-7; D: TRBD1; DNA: TGTGCCAGCAGCCCTTTGCAGGGGGACGCCTACGAGCAGTACTTC; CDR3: CASSPLQGDAYEQYF
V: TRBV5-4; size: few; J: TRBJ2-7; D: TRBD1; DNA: TGTGCCAGCAGCGGTGAAAGACAGGGGGAGGGCTACGAGCAGTACTTC; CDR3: CASSGERQGEGYEQYF
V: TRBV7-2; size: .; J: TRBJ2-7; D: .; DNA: TGTGCCAGCAGCTTGGGCAGGGCCTACGAGCAGTACTTC; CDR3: CASSLGRAYEQYF
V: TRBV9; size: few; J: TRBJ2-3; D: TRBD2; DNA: TGTGCCAGCAGCGTAGGGGGAGGGATAGGGACAGATACGCAGTATTTT; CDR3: CASSVGGGIGTDTQYF
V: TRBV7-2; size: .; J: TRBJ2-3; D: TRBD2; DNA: TGTGCCAGCAGCCCGCGGACTAGCGGGATAATAGATACGCAGTATTTT; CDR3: CASSPRTSGIIDTQYF
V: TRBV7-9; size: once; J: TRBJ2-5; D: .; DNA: TGTGCCAGCAGCTTCGGTGGTGACGAGACCCAGTACTTC; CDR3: CASSFGGDETQYF
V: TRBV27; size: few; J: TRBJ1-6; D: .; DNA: TGTGCCAGCAGTTTTAAATTCGGGGGGGTAGGTTCACCCCTCCACTTT; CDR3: CASSFKFGGVGSPLHF
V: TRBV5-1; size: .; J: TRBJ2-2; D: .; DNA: TGCGCCAGCAGCTTGGAAGCCAAGAACACCGGGGAGCTGTTTTTT; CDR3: CASSLEAKNTGELFF
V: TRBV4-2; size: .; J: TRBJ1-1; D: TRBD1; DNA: TGTGCCAGCAGCCCGAGCACCGGGACAGGGGACACTGAAGCTTTCTTT; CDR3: CASSPSTGTGDTEAFF
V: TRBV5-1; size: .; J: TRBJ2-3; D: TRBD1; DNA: TGCGCCAGCAGCGGGACAGGGTGGGCCCGCACAGATACGCAGTATTTT; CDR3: CASSGTGWARTDTQYF
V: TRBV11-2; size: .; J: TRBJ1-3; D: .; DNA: TGTGCCAGCAGTATTGACGTTGGAAACACCATATATTTT; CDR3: CASSIDVGNTIYF
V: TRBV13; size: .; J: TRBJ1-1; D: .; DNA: TGTGCCAGCAGTCAAGACGCGTCTGAAGCTTTCTTT; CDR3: CASSQDASEAFF
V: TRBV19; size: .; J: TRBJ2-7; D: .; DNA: TGTGCCAGTACCTCAGGAGGACAGTCCTACGAGCAGTACTTC; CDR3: CASTSGGQSYEQYF
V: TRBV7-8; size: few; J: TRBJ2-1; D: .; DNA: TGTGCCAGCAGCGCCGACCCATACAATGAGCAGTTCTTC; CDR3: CASSADPYNEQFF
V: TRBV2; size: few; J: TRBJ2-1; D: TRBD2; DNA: TGTGCCAGCAGGGCTAGCGGGGGGAGCTCCTACAATGAGCAGTTCTTC; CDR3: CASRASGGSSYNEQFF
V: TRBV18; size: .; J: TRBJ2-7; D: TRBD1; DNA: TGTGCCAGCTCGCCGGGACAGCAAATCTACGAGCAGTACTTC; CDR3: CASSPGQQIYEQYF
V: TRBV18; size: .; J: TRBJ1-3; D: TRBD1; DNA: TGTGCCAGCTCACCACGAACAGGGGGCGAAGGAAACACCATATATTTT; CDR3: CASSPRTGGEGNTIYF
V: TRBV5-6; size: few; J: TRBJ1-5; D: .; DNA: TGTGCCAGCAGCTTGGGTGTTCAGCCCCAGCATTTT; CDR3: CASSLGVQPQHF
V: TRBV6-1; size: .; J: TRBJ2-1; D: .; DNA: TGTGCCAGCAGTCACCCCGGAAGGAAGCTCGAGTTCTTC; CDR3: CASSHPGRKLEFF
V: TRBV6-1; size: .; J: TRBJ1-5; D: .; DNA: TGTGCCAGCAGTCGGATTGGTAATAGCAATCAGCCCCAGCATTTT; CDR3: CASSRIGNSNQPQHF
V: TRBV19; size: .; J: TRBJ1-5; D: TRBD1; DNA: TGTGCCAGTAGTATGGCAGGGGGTCAGCCCCAGCATTTT; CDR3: CASSMAGGQPQHF
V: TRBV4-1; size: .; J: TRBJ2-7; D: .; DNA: TGCGCCAGCAGCCATATAAAGGGTTCCTACGAGCAGTACTTC; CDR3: CASSHIKGSYEQYF
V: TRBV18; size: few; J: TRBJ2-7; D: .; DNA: TGTGCCAGCTCACCGGGGGCGGGTTTGTACGAGCAGTACTTC; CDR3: CASSPGAGLYEQYF
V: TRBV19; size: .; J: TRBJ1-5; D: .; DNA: TGTGCCAGTAACACGGGGGAACGCAATCAGCCCCAGCATTTT; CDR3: CASNTGERNQPQHF
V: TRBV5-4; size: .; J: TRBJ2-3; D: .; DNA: TGTGCCAGCAACGAGCGGGGCACAGATACGCAGTATTTT; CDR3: CASNERGTDTQYF
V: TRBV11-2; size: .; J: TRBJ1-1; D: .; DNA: TGTGCCAGCAGCTCCTTCTACAGGGAACTCAACACTGAAGCTTTCTTT; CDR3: CASSSFYRELNTEAFF
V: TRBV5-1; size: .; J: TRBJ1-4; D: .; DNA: TGCGCCAGCAGCTTTGCAGGGACCGGGGAAAAACTGTTTTTT; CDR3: CASSFAGTGEKLFF
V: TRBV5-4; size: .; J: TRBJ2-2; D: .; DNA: TGTGCCAGCAGCTTACCGGGACGGGGAAACACCGGGGAGCTGTTTTTT; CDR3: CASSLPGRGNTGELFF
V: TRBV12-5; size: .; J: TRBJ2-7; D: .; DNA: TGTGCTAGTGGTTTGGGGACATTCCACGAGCAGTACTTC; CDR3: CASGLGTFHEQYF
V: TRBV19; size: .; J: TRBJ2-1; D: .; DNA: TGTGCCAGTAGTAATAGAAATCCATTGGGTAATGAGCAGTTCTTC; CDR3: CASSNRNPLGNEQFF